What follows describes a single T cell receptor (beta chain). Its antigen is not identified. The sample is drawn from a study of cytomegalovirus exposure and HLA in healthy donors. The overall study: Among a few hundred genotyped donors, roughly 80% fell in the Caucasian-associated ancestry cluster. Study-level points and caveats: Later work associated approximately 17,000 TCR beta sequences with HLA alleles at 0.05 false discovery rate. An assumption of roughly uniform sequencing depth across donors underlay the presence/absence analyses.

The study ran its PCR with 60 Vbeta and 13 Jbeta primers. Here immunoSEQ multiplex PCR was the method, and the copy in TCRdb shows in-frame clones only, minus some. The data show about 140,000 clones, approximately 61% seen once. Donors had nominal health at sampling but likely had unrecorded immune exposures. Germline CDR1 and CDR2: SGHRS and YFSETQ. The CDR3 has 14 amino acids. Trimming removed 5 bases from V and 7 bases from J, with 15 bases in between. The receptor was isolated from a human donor in good health. The chain joins TRBV5-1 to TRBJ1-4, with D perhaps TRBD1 (5 bases). The sequencing sample was made of PBMCs. CDR3 sequence: CASSGGSTGEKLFF. DNA of the CDR3: TGCGCCAGCAGTGGGGGGTCTACGGGTGAAAAACTGTTTTTT.